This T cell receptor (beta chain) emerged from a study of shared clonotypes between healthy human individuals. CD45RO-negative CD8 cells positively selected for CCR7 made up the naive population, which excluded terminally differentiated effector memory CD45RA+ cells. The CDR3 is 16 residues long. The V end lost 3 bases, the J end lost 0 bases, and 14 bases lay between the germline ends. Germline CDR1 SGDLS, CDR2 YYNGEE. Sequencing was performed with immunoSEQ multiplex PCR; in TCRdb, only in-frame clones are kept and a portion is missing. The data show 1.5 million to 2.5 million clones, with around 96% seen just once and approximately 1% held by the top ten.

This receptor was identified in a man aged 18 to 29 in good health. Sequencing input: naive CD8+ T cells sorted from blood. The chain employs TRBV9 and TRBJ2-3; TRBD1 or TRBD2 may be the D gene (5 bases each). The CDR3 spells CASSADRDGSTDTQYF. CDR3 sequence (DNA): TGTGCCAGCAGCGCAGACCGGGACGGTAGCACAGATACGCAGTATTTT.